At least ten counts were recorded for the clone carrying this T cell receptor beta chain. The antigen is undetermined. The entry originates in a study of T cells in Graves' hyperthyroidism and ophthalmopathy. General observations from the study: A median roughly six months before onset, the model predicted ophthalmopathy. Most clonotypes expanded in thyroid above 0.001 were likewise present in blood.

Germline CDR1 is SNHLY and CDR2 is FYNNEI. The CDR3 totals 12 residues. The ends were cut back, 8 bases at V and 6 bases at J, with 13 bases in the middle. At least 3 on the Clinical Activity Score was recorded for ophthalmopathy patients, who also had NOSPECS grade at least 4 and duration under 3 months. Source material for PBMCs was about 10 ml fresh peripheral blood. The CDR3 regions of TCR beta were amplified from RNA transcripts. HTBI primers were employed in a first-round RT-PCR of the TCR CDR3. TCRdb reprocessed the multiplex PCR reads with MiXCR, giving one entry per CDR3 protein. The profile shows a few hundred thousand distinct CDR3 sequences, roughly 23% of them singletons.

Sequenced input: blood. The rearrangement joins TRBV2 to TRBJ1-2; D call uncertain. The receptor comes from a woman between 65 and 79 years old with Graves' ophthalmopathy. The CDR3 DNA follows: TGTGCCAGCGGTCGGGGAGAGCATGGCTACACCTTC. Its protein is CASGRGEHGYTF.